Sequencing of this T cell receptor (beta chain) was carried out in a study of cytomegalovirus exposure and HLA in healthy donors. Germline V CDR1 and CDR2: SQVTM, ANQGSEA. The V segment lost 7 bases and the J segment 3 bases; nucleotides outside the gene matches: 6. This CDR3 contains 13 residues. PCR employed 60 Vbeta and 13 Jbeta primers. Produced via immunoSEQ multiplex PCR; TCRdb's table is partial and in-frame only. Counted here are 150,000 or so clones, around three quarters occurring once; the ten biggest clones make up under 5%. The sample was PBMCs. The clonotype comes from a male donor in good health and CMV-seropositive. The chain employs TRBV29-1 and TRBJ2-1; 7 nucleotides align to TRBD1. CDR3 residues: CSATGTVYNEQFF. Here the CDR3 DNA reads TGCAGCGCGACCGGGACAGTCTACAATGAGCAGTTCTTC.